This T cell receptor beta chain was sequenced in a study of blood T cell repertoires in COVID-19. Across the whole study: Italy, Spain and the United States were the sources of the convalescent and acute COVID-19 samples. The analysed material was cDNA or gDNA that came from T cells, B-cell-depleted T cells, or PBMCs.

J was trimmed by 0 bases and V by 4 bases; bases with no gene match: 9. CDR3 length: 17 amino acids. CDR1 is SGDLS, CDR2 YYNGEE, per germline. As processed by the authors: How many nucleated cells were present was estimated from reference gene primer amplification. Sequencing used immunoSEQ multiplex PCR; TCRdb keeps in-frame clones, though not all of them. V, J and clone size are those of that table, while D and trimming were read from the DNA. The sample includes a few hundred thousand clones, less than 85% of them seen just once. The source is a woman younger than 35 with acute or convalescent COVID-19. Sequenced input: peripheral blood. This chain connects TRBV9 to TRBJ2-2; 7 nucleotides line up with TRBD1. This CDR3 is CASSSQVDRANTGELFF. The DNA for the CDR3 is TGTGCCAGCAGCTCCCAGGTCGACAGGGCGAACACCGGGGAGCTGTTTTTT. The variable domain in full, completed from reference TRBV9 and TRBJ2-2, reads DSGVTQTPKHLITATGQRVTLRCSPRSGDLSVYWYQQSLDQGLQFLIQYYNGEERAKGNILERFSAQQFPDLHSELNLSSLELGDSALYFCASSSQVDRANTGELFFGEGSRLTVL.